This TCR beta chain was sequenced in a study of T cell repertoires in cytomegalovirus infection (dated by TCRdb to between 2018 and 2020). For context, the study as a whole: Donor HLA type was relevant to the analysis, as public TCR beta signatures indicated carriage of CMV infection together with the matching HLA type.

This clonotype was counted many times. It lacks a known antigen. The input lacks base qualities; no much larger clone sits a single base away. TCRdb shows the sequencer as Illumina HiSeq 1500. TCRdb trimmed the raw reads at Q25, called clones with MiXCR and kept productive beta chains. Rows are combined by CDR3 protein, so each entry shows the most common genes and DNA. Present in this sample are about 230,000 distinct CDR3 sequences, roughly 6.5% of which were seen just once. The ten biggest clones cover under 7.5% of the sample. What the authors observed across the whole study: In both this cohort and an independent cohort of several hundred donors, the cumulative frequency of public TCR beta family members distinguished carriers of CMV infection plus the relevant HLA type. The ex vivo response was dominated by HLA-C-restricted CMV-specific TCR beta clonotypes, and the single most frequent clonotype in two of eight donors was supplied by these HLA-C-restricted clonotypes.

Ends trimmed: V by 7 bases, J by 4 bases; bases unmatched to a gene: 12. CDR1 and CDR2 were assigned from the germline V gene (reference sequence) as SEHNR and FQNEAQ. Spanning cysteine to phenylalanine, the CDR3 consists of 16 amino acids. CDR3 DNA is the only sequence kept; it has 48 bases, read in frame from the first base. This TCR was recovered from a human donor in good health (CMV status not recorded). Some clones in this sample may be carry-over from other donors' samples. Sequenced input: PBMCs. The sequence joins TRBV7-9 to TRBJ1-5; the central 8 bases match TRBD1. The DNA is TGTGCCAGCACCCGGACAGGGATTGGGGGAAATCAGCCCCAGCATTTT. This sequence encodes CASTRTGIGGNQPQHF.